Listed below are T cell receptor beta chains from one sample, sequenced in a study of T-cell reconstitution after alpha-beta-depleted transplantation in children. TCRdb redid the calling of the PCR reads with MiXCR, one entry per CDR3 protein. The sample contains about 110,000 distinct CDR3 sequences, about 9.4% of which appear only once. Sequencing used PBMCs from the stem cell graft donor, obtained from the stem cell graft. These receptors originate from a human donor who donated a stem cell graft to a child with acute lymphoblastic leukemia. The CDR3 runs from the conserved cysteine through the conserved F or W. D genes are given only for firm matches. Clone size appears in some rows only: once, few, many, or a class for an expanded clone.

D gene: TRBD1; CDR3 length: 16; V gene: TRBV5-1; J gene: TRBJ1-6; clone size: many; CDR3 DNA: TGCGCCAGCAGCTCAAAGGGGGCGGACCATAATTCACCCCTCCACTTT; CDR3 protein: CASSSKGADHNSPLHF
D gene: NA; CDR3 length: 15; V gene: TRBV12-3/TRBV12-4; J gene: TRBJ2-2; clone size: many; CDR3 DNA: TGTGCCAGCAGTTTACCCTATAAGAACACCGGGGAGCTGTTTTTT; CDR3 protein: CASSLPYKNTGELFF
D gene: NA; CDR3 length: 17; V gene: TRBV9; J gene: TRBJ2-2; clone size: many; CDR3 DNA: TGTGCCAGCAGCGTAGTCCCCACTAGTGGCATAGCCGGGGAGCTGTTTTTT; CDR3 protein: CASSVVPTSGIAGELFF
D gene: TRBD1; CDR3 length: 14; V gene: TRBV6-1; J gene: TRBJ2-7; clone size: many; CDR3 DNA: TGTGCCAGCAGTCAGACAGGGCCTTCCTACGAGCAGTACTTC; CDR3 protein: CASSQTGPSYEQYF
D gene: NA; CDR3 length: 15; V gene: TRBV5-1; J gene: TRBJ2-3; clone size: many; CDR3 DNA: TGCGCCAGCAGCTTGGCCCCGGGGAGCACAGATACGCAGTATTTT; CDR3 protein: CASSLAPGSTDTQYF
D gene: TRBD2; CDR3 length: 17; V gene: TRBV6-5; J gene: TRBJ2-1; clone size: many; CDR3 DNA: TGTGCCAGCAGTACCCCTGTACTAGCGGGAGTGGCCAATGAGCAGTTCTTC; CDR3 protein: CASSTPVLAGVANEQFF
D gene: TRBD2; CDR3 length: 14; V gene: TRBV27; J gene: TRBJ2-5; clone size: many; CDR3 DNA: TGTGCCAGCACCCGACTAGCGGGAGTAGAGACCCAGTACTTC; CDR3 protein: CASTRLAGVETQYF
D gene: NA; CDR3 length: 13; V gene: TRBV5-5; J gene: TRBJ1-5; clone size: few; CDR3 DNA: TGTGCCAGCAGCTTGGCCGAAAGGGGGCCCCAGCATTTT; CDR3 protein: CASSLAERGPQHF
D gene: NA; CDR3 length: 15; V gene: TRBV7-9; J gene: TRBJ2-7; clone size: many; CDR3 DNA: TGTGCCAGCAGCTCAATTCGAGCTAGCTCCTACGAGCAGTACTTC; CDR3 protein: CASSSIRASSYEQYF
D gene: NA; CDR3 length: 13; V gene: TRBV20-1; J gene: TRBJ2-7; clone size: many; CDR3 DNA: TGCAGTGCTAGAGATCTCAGGGACTACGAGCAGTACTTC; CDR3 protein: CSARDLRDYEQYF
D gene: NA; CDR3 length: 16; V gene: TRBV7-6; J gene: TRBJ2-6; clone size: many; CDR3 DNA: TGTGCCAGCAGCTTAGATGGGGGAAATGGTGGCAACGTCCTGACTTTC; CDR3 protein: CASSLDGGNGGNVLTF
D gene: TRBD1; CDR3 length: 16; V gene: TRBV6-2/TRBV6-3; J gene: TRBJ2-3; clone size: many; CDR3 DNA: TGTGCCAGCAGCCACGACAGGGGGCTCTTGACAGATACGCAGTATTTT; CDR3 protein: CASSHDRGLLTDTQYF
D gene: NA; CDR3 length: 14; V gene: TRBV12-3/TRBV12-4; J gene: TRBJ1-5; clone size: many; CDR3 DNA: TGTGCCAGCACTGAGACAGTCCCCAATCAGCCCCAGCATTTT; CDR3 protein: CASTETVPNQPQHF
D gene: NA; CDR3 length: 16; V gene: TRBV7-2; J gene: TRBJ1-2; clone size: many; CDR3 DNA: TGTGCCAGCAGCCCAGCGGTGGTACGGGATAACTATGGCTACACCTTC; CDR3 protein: CASSPAVVRDNYGYTF
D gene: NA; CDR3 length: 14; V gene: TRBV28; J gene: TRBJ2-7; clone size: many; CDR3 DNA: TGTGCCAGCAGGAAGGGGGGTTACAACTACGAGCAGTACTTC; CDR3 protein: CASRKGGYNYEQYF
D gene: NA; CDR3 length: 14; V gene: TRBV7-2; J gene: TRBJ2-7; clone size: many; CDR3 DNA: TGTGCCAGCAGCTTAGCGGGAGAGCTTTACGAGCAGTACTTC; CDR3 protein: CASSLAGELYEQYF
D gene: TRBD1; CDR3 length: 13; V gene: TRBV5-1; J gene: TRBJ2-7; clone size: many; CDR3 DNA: TGCGCCAGCAGCGGCACCGACAGGGATGAGCAGTACTTC; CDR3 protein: CASSGTDRDEQYF
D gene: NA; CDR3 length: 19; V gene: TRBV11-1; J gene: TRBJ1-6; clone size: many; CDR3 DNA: TGTGCCAGCAGCCAGGCCGCCGGCGGCACTCGCTCCTATAATTCACCCCTCCACTTT; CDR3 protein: CASSQAAGGTRSYNSPLHF
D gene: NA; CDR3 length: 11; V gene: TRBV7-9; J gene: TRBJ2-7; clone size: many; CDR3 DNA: TGTGCCAGCGGCAGGGCCTACGAGCAGTACTTC; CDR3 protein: CASGRAYEQYF
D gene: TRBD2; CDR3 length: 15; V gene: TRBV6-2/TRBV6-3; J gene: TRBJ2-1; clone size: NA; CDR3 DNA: TGTGCCAGCAGTTACTGGCGGGAGGGGTACAATGAGCAGTTCTTC; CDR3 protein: CASSYWREGYNEQFF
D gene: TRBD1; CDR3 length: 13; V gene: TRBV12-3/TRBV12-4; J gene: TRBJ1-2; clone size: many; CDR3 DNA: TGTGCCAGCAGTCGGGACAGCCGCTATGGCTACACCTTC; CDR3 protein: CASSRDSRYGYTF
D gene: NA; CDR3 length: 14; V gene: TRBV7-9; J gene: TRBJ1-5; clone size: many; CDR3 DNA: TGTGCCAGCAGCTACCCAGGAAGCAATCAGCCCCAGCATTTT; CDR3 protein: CASSYPGSNQPQHF
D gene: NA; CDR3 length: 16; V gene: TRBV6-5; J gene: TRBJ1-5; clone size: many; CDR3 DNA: TGTGCCAGCAGCCAAAGACAGACCTCTGGCAATCAGCCCCAGCATTTT; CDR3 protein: CASSQRQTSGNQPQHF
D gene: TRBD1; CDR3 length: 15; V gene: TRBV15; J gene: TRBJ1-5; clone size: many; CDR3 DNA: TGTGCCACCAGCAACAGGGACAGGGGTAATCAGCCCCAGCATTTT; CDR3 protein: CATSNRDRGNQPQHF
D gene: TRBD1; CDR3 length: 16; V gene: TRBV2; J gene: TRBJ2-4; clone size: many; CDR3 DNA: TGTGCCAGCAGTCCTCGCGGACAGGGGGCCAAAAACATTCAGTACTTC; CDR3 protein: CASSPRGQGAKNIQYF
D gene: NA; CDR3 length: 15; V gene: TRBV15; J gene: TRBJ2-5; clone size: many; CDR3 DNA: TGTGCCACCAGCAAGGGGGACCCGTACCAAGAGACCCAGTACTTC; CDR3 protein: CATSKGDPYQETQYF